The clone carrying this T cell receptor (beta chain) was picked up a small number of times. Antigen unknown. This CDR3 has 14 amino acids. V was trimmed by 0 bases and J by 1 base, leaving 5 bases between them. Germline assignment: CDR1 MNHEY and CDR2 SVGAGI. This sample is drawn from a study of CD8+ T cells in alopecia areata. Study findings and constraints: Mouse data revealed clearer TCR sharing than patient data did, a gap possibly tied to HLA. Normal scalp had lower clonality than lesional scalp, with alopecia totalis/universalis lesions showing this most strongly. Scalp sample data also include resident alphabeta T cells from normal skin.

After isolation, RNA underwent reverse transcription to generate cDNA as the sequencing template. Repertoires were generated with immunoSEQ multiplex PCR, while TCRdb's copy carries only in-frame clones and drops some. The sample has over 200,000 clones; 64% are singletons. The treatment here: oral pan-JAK inhibitor, 5-10 mg twice daily. Source: CD4+ T cells sorted from blood, taken at week 4, from a patient treated with tofacitinib. The clonotype originates from a human donor with alopecia areata. V usage is TRBV6-5 and J usage is TRBJ2-3; D not certain. The CDR3 is CASSYSEGTDTQYF. CDR3 nucleotide sequence: TGTGCCAGCAGTTACTCCGAGGGCACAGATACGCAGTATTTT.